This is a list of T cell receptor beta chains from one sample in a study of regulatory T cells in long-lasting Graves disease. TCRdb called the multiplex PCR reads again in MiXCR, with one record for every CDR3 protein. The sample has roughly 500,000 distinct CDR3 sequences, under 25% seen once. The sample consisted of peripheral blood mononuclear cells (PBMCs), taken when the disease was refractory, from a patient treated with antithyroid drugs. These receptor sequences come from a female donor with Graves disease. Both conserved end residues are part of each CDR3. Each record gives: CDR3 length, J gene, V gene, CDR3 protein.

16,TRBJ2-1,TRBV28,CASSYSSGRAIDEQFF
14,TRBJ1-1,TRBV25-1,CASKTGPPTTEAFF
13,TRBJ2-7,TRBV28,CASKIVDSDEQYF
13,TRBJ1-2,TRBV7-2,CASKLGVEGGCTF
16,TRBJ1-1,TRBV4-1,CASSQGPGQRGTEAFF
15,TRBJ2-2,TRBV11-3,CASSAGTGNTGELFF
15,TRBJ2-7,TRBV7-2,CASSLTASGSYEQYF
14,TRBJ1-5,TRBV28,CASRDQGASQPQHF
15,TRBJ2-5,TRBV7-8,CASSLEPPLQETQYF
15,TRBJ2-7,TRBV2,CASSERTSGSYEQYF
15,TRBJ1-1,TRBV7-9,CASSPGDRVHTEAFF
15,TRBJ2-2,TRBV2,CASSPGRLNTGELFF
16,TRBJ1-5,TRBV27,CASSLHRSGGRGSQHF
17,TRBJ1-6,TRBV6-1,CASSPRQGGANNSPLHF
13,TRBJ2-7,TRBV28,CASSSDPLREQYF
15,TRBJ2-2,TRBV6-1,CASRGEGLVAGELFF
15,TRBJ1-6,TRBV3-1,CASRNRVGYNSPLHF
13,TRBJ1-4,TRBV29-1,CSVEPYRGEKLFF
17,TRBJ1-4,TRBV27,CASSLSPVQGPNEKLFF
12,TRBJ2-2,TRBV18,CASSPIAGELFF
13,TRBJ2-4,TRBV29-1,CSISRTGGNIQYF
17,TRBJ2-7,TRBV20-1,CSAVGQGSGLSSNEQYF
15,TRBJ1-2,TRBV12-3/TRBV12-4,CASSGSTGLNYGYTF
18,TRBJ2-7,TRBV2,CASSEARIQWGGQYEQYF
14,TRBJ1-1,TRBV5-5,CASSPGTGGYWAFF
13,TRBJ2-7,TRBV24-1,CATSDFTGQPLYF
13,TRBJ2-5,TRBV6-1,CASGRQGVETQYF
12,TRBJ2-7,TRBV30,CAWSPSGYEQYF
15,TRBJ1-6,TRBV28,CASSSPNGLGSPLHF